These 18 T cell receptor beta chains came from one sample sequenced in a study of tissue-resident memory T cells in lung cancer. Study results and limitations: A single dominant clonotype averaged approximately 19% of tissue-resident memory T cells, suggesting tumor antigen-specific expansion.

No antigen has been identified for these receptors. CD8+ T cells were sorted by CD103 expression. Each TCR sequencing library carried unique molecular identifiers. TCRdb independently ran MiXCR on the reads; one entry per CDR3 protein. The sample shows 250 to 300 distinct CDR3 sequences, about a fifth of them seen only once. The sample comprised CD103+ CD8+ T cells from lung tumor tissue. The receptors were gathered from a human donor with treatment-naive lung cancer (subtype not recorded).

Judged by abundance, this clonotype is medium-sized. The rearrangement links TRBV12-3 or TRBV12-4 to TRBJ2-1, with 12 bases lining up with TRBD2. CDR3 length: 15 amino acids. Trimming at V came to 7 bases and at J to 4 bases, leaving 5 bases not matched to a gene. The CDR3 is CASTETSGGYNEQFF. Here the CDR3 DNA reads TGTGCCAGCACCGAGACTAGCGGGGGATACAATGAGCAGTTCTTC.

Relative to its sample, this clonotype is medium-sized. V and J are TRBV9 and TRBJ2-3, with D possibly being TRBD1 (6 bases). This CDR3 is 13 amino acids long. The germline V and J ends were trimmed by 4 bases and 3 bases, with 9 bases remaining between them. Germline V gene sequence: CDR1 SGDLS, CDR2 YYNGEE. CDR3 DNA sequence: TGTGCCAGCAGCTCTGGACAGACAGATACGCAGTATTTT. Its translation: CASSSGQTDTQYF.

By its share, this clonotype is medium-sized. This sequence joins TRBV29-1 and TRBJ2-3; D remains unclear. The CDR3 covers 12 residues. Trimming stripped 6 bases from V and 1 base from J, with 8 bases between. Per germline, CDR1 SQVTM and CDR2 ANQGSEA. In DNA form, the CDR3 reads TGCAGCGTGGACCCGGGCACAGATACGCAGTATTTT. This codes for CSVDPGTDTQYF.

In DNA, the CDR3 is TGTGCCAGCAGCTTAGGGGGCGGCGGTACAGATACGCAGTATTTT. This translates into CASSLGGGGTDTQYF. The chain has TRBV7-8 and TRBJ2-3, with D maybe TRBD1 (5 bases). The CDR3 is 15 amino acids. The ends were cut back, 1 base at V and 3 bases at J, with 11 bases in the middle. CDR1 is SGHVS and CDR2 is FQNEAQ in the germline V gene.

With respect to this clonotype: This may arise from a read error, as a much more abundant clone is one base away. The chain has TRBV6-5 and TRBJ2-1; 12 bases fit TRBD2. Losses at the gene ends were 5 bases for V and 10 bases for J; bases not matched to a gene: 12. Germline V gene sequence: CDR1 MNHEY, CDR2 SVGAGI. The CDR3 loop spans 16 amino acids. CDR3: CASSPATSGGRDEQFF. The CDR3 nucleotides are TGTGCCAGCAGTCCAGCGACTAGCGGGGGCCGGGACGAGCAGTTCTTC.

This clonotype is medium-sized. The chain employs TRBV5-1 and TRBJ2-3; no clear D gene. The CDR3 covers 14 residues. Trimming left V 3 bases short and J 4 bases short, with 12 bases between. Germline V CDR1 and CDR2: SGHRS, YFSETQ. The CDR3 bases are TGCGCCAGCAGCTCCCCGGTCAGGCCAGATACGCAGTATTTT. Translating gives CASSSPVRPDTQYF.

By share of the sample, this clonotype is large. The CDR3 reads CASSKGFSRTTYNSPLHF. In nucleotides, the CDR3 is TGTGCCAGCAGCAAAGGTTTCAGCCGCACCACTTATAATTCACCCCTCCACTTT. The gene calls are TRBV21-1 and TRBJ1-6. TRBV21-1 is flagged as a pseudogene. The CDR3 spans 18 residues.

The V call is TRBV20-1, the J call TRBJ2-1; 10 bases agree with TRBD2. The length of the CDR3 is 14 residues. Trimming cost V 6 bases and J 0 bases; bases outside gene matches: 2. Germline V lookup: CDR1 DFQATT, CDR2 SNEGSKA (reference sequence). As DNA, the CDR3 is TGCAGTGCCCTAGCGGGGGTCTCCTACAATGAGCAGTTCTTC. Residues: CSALAGVSYNEQFF.

The gene calls are TRBV12-3 or TRBV12-4 and TRBJ2-7, with 11 bases that match TRBD2. V shed 1 base and J 5 bases; nucleotides not matched to a gene: 13. This CDR3 region has 18 residues. CDR3 DNA: TGTGCCAGCAGTTTAGGGAGCCTGACTAGCGGGGAACTCCACGAGCAGTACTTC. This encodes CASSLGSLTSGELHEQYF.

This clonotype is hyperexpanded by share. CDR3 region: CASSQVANEQFF. The CDR3 coding sequence is TGTGCCAGCAGCCAAGTAGCCAATGAGCAGTTCTTC. The chain carries TRBV4-2 and TRBJ2-1; D is ambiguous. Trimming shortened V by 1 base and J by 6 bases, and 4 bases separated the two germline ends. Per the germline V gene, CDR1 is LGHNA and CDR2 is YNFKEQ. This CDR3 is built from 12 residues.

The V and J genes are TRBV7-9 and TRBJ1-3; D is undetermined. The CDR3 covers 15 residues. Trimming left V 1 base short and J 0 bases short, with 7 bases between. Germline CDR1 reads SEHNR; CDR2 reads FQNEAQ (reference sequence). CDR3 in DNA: TGTGCCAGCAGCTTAGACAACCTCTCTGGAAACACCATATATTTT. It is translated as CASSLDNLSGNTIYF.

The J gene is TRBJ2-3, the V gene TRBV5-5, with TRBD1 identical over 12 bases. Per the germline V gene, CDR1 is SGHKS and CDR2 is YYEKEE (reference sequence). V lost 4 bases to trimming and J lost 4 bases; unmatched junction nucleotides: 4. This CDR3 region has 15 residues. The chain's CDR3 is CASSPGTGGPDTQYF. CDR3 DNA: TGTGCCAGCAGCCCCGGGACAGGGGGCCCAGATACGCAGTATTTT.

By sample fraction, this clonotype is large. The chain links TRBV24-1 to TRBJ2-1, with 7 bases lining up with TRBD1. V trimming: 2 bases; J trimming: 5 bases; junction bases outside the gene matches: 5. The CDR3 length is 15 residues. In germline, CDR1 is KGHDR, CDR2 SFDVKD. In DNA, the CDR3 is TGTGCCACCAGTGATTCGGACAGGCCTCACAATGAGCAGTTCTTC. Its translation: CATSDSDRPHNEQFF.

By its share, this clonotype is large. This rearrangement joins TRBV12-3 or TRBV12-4 to TRBJ1-2; D remains unclear. The CDR3 spans 12 residues. The V end lost 6 bases, the J end lost 7 bases, and 12 bases lay between the germline ends. CDR3 in amino acids: CASSPSGIGYTF. The CDR3 DNA sequence: TGTGCCAGCAGCCCCTCCGGGATTGGCTACACCTTC.

The sample holds a few counts of this clonotype. The chain has TRBV7-8 and TRBJ2-2, with 9 positions matching TRBD1. This CDR3 is 17 amino acids long. V was pared by 0 bases and J by 3 bases, with 5 bases of the junction left unmatched. In germline, CDR1 is SGHVS, CDR2 FQNEAQ. Written as DNA, the CDR3 is TGTGCCAGCAGCTTAGCGAGAGACAGGGGGGACACCGGGGAGCTGTTTTTT. Translation gives CASSLARDRGDTGELFF. Drawing the rest from reference TRBV7-8 and TRBJ2-2, the complete variable domain is GAGVSQSPRYKVAKRGQDVALRCDPISGHVSLFWYQQALGQGPEFLTYFQNEAQLDKSGLPSDRFFAERPEGSVSTLKIQRTQQEDSAVYLCASSLARDRGDTGELFFGEGSRLTVL.

With respect to this clonotype: A read error may account for a junction end that differs from germline. CDR3 DNA sequence: TGTGCTAGCAGCCCCTCCGTGATTGGCTACACCTTC. Residues: CASSPSVIGYTF. The chain uses TRBV12-3 or TRBV12-4 and TRBJ1-2, with D uncertain. This CDR3 spans 12 amino acids.

In this sample, this clonotype is large. This sequence joins TRBV12-3 or TRBV12-4 and TRBJ2-3; D is unclear. This CDR3 region has 12 residues. V lost 6 bases to trimming and J lost 4 bases, with 8 bases between them. The CDR3 DNA reads TGTGCCAGCAGCCTGATGGCAGATACGCAGTATTTT. Protein product: CASSLMADTQYF.

This clonotype is classed as large. This sequence joins TRBV4-1 and TRBJ1-1; D call uncertain. V lost 4 bases, J lost 0 bases, and 12 bases lay in between. The length of the CDR3 is 15 residues. The V gene's germline CDR1 is MGHRA and CDR2 YSYEKL. CDR3 sequence: CASSLREELNTEAFF. CDR3 bases: TGCGCCAGCAGCCTGAGGGAAGAATTGAACACTGAAGCTTTCTTT.